Listed below are T cell receptor beta chains from one sample, sequenced in a study of vaccination and CD4 T cells after COVID-19. These receptors' antigens are unknown. TCRdb recomputed calls from the PCR reads with MiXCR, one row per CDR3 protein. The table shows approximately 20,000 distinct CDR3 sequences, with about 46% occurring only once. The source was CD4+ T cells from blood, cultured in vitro, collected about 7 months after SARS-CoV-2 vaccination. The receptors here all came from a human donor who had recovered from COVID-19. CDR3s include the opening cysteine and the closing phenylalanine or tryptophan. The D gene is left open where the match is weak. The size field is filled for only some rows; it gives once, few, many or a size class.

V gene	clone size	J gene	D gene	CDR3 DNA	CDR3 protein
TRBV20-1	-	TRBJ1-1	-	TGCAGTGTCCTTGAACAACTGATGAACACTGAAGCTTTCTTT	CSVLEQLMNTEAFF
TRBV7-6	-	TRBJ2-7	-	TGTGCCAGCAGCTTAGATACGGGCCCCGGCTACGAGCAGTACTTC	CASSLDTGPGYEQYF
TRBV20-1	-	TRBJ2-3	TRBD2	TGCAGTGCGGCTACTAGCGGGAGCACAGATACGCAGTATTTT	CSAATSGSTDTQYF
TRBV15	few	TRBJ1-2	-	TGTGCCACCAGCAGACGGGCCTCCAACTATGGCTACACCTTC	CATSRRASNYGYTF
TRBV24-1	few	TRBJ2-5	-	TGTGCCACCAGTGATTCGGGCTTGGTGACCCAGTACTTC	CATSDSGLVTQYF
TRBV20-1	few	TRBJ1-2	-	TGCAGTGCTAGGCGATCAACCAGTTTCTATGGCTACACCTTC	CSARRSTSFYGYTF
TRBV7-3	-	TRBJ2-7	-	TGTGCCAGCAGCCCAGGGCGCGGGAACTACGAGCAGTACTTC	CASSPGRGNYEQYF
TRBV2	-	TRBJ1-1	-	TGTGCCAGCAGTGAAGCGCGGGACGGTGAAGCTTTCTTT	CASSEARDGEAFF
TRBV15	few	TRBJ1-1	-	TGTGCCACCAGCAGTCCCCATGGAGCTTTCTTT	CATSSPHGAFF
TRBV18	-	TRBJ2-7	-	TGTGCCAGCTCACCACCGGGAACAATCTACGAGCAGTACTTC	CASSPPGTIYEQYF
TRBV4-2	-	TRBJ2-1	TRBD2	TGTGCCAGCAGCCGACCCCCAGCAGGACTAGCGGACTACAATGAGCAGTTCTTC	CASSRPPAGLADYNEQFF
TRBV7-2	-	TRBJ2-7	TRBD1	TGTGCCAGCAGCGACCGGGACAGGGTCTCCTACGAGCAGTACTTC	CASSDRDRVSYEQYF
TRBV6-1	-	TRBJ1-5	TRBD1	TGTGCCAGCAAACGACAGGGTTTTCAGCCCCAGCATTTT	CASKRQGFQPQHF
TRBV20-1	few	TRBJ1-5	-	TGCAGTGCTAGAGATCTGGGTAGCAATCAGCCCCAGCATTTT	CSARDLGSNQPQHF
TRBV20-1	-	TRBJ2-1	TRBD2	TGCAGTGCGCAAAAGGGTAGCGGGAAAGGATACAATGAGCAGTTCTTC	CSAQKGSGKGYNEQFF
TRBV6-5	-	TRBJ2-7	-	TGTGCCAGCAGTTACTCTCCGGTTCCCTCCTACGAGCAGTACTTC	CASSYSPVPSYEQYF
TRBV6-1	-	TRBJ1-6	-	TGTGCCAGCCGCCAGAATAATTCACCCCTCCACTTT	CASRQNNSPLHF
TRBV20-1	few	TRBJ2-5	-	TGCAGTGCTAGCCAGCAGTACCAAGAGACCCAGTACTTC	CSASQQYQETQYF
TRBV19	-	TRBJ2-2	-	TGTGCCAGTAGTATGTGGGGAGAGGGCACCGGGGAGCTGTTTTTT	CASSMWGEGTGELFF
TRBV6-2/TRBV6-3	-	TRBJ1-5	-	TGTGCCAGCAGTCCTACCGGACGAGGTCGTGGCAATCAGCCCCAGCATTTT	CASSPTGRGRGNQPQHF
TRBV27	few	TRBJ2-7	-	TGTGCCAGCAGCCGCCGGAGGACTTCAACCTACGAGCAGTACTTC	CASSRRRTSTYEQYF
TRBV20-1	few	TRBJ1-1	-	TGCAGTGCTTGGATCGGGGATTGGGACACTGAAGCTTTCTTT	CSAWIGDWDTEAFF
TRBV24-1	-	TRBJ2-1	TRBD2	TGTGCCACCAGTGGTAGGAGCGGGAGTATGAATGAGCAGTTCTTC	CATSGRSGSMNEQFF
TRBV2	once	TRBJ1-2	TRBD1	TGTGCCAGCAGTGTGGACAGGGTGGATGGCTACACCTTC	CASSVDRVDGYTF
TRBV7-3	-	TRBJ2-3	-	TGTGCCAGCAGCTTAGGGCACGGAGGGGATACGCAGTATTTT	CASSLGHGGDTQYF
TRBV6-1	-	TRBJ2-7	-	TGTGCCAGCACCCAGTTCGGTTCCTACGAGCAGTACTTC	CASTQFGSYEQYF
TRBV7-9	few	TRBJ1-1	-	TGTGCCAGCAGCCTAAGATCCTCTGAAGCTTTCTTT	CASSLRSSEAFF
TRBV7-8	-	TRBJ2-3	-	TGTGCCAGCAGCTTACGTAGACTCCGCACAGATACGCAGTATTTT	CASSLRRLRTDTQYF
TRBV7-2	-	TRBJ1-6	-	TGTGCCAGCAGCCCCCAGGGGTTTATTGAAAATTCACCCCTCCACTTT	CASSPQGFIENSPLHF
TRBV19	-	TRBJ1-2	TRBD1	TGTGCCAGTAGCCAGAGCGGGACAGGGAGAGAGTATGGCTACACCTTC	CASSQSGTGREYGYTF
TRBV20-1	few	TRBJ1-1	TRBD1	TGCAGTGCGGAGGAGACAGGGGGTTACACTGAAGCTTTCTTT	CSAEETGGYTEAFF
TRBV20-1	-	TRBJ1-2	-	TGCAGTGCTAGAGAAAGGGGCAGGGTGCGCGGCTACACCTTC	CSARERGRVRGYTF
TRBV5-4	-	TRBJ2-1	-	TGTGCCAGCAGTACAGACAGGATCAATGAGCAGTTCTTC	CASSTDRINEQFF
TRBV7-8	-	TRBJ2-2	-	TGTGCCAGCAGCCACCAGGGGGGGTTCACCGGGGAGCTGTTTTTT	CASSHQGGFTGELFF
TRBV20-1	-	TRBJ2-5	TRBD2	TGCAGTGCTCAGACTAGCGGGGAGAGAGATACCCAGTACTTC	CSAQTSGERDTQYF
TRBV18	-	TRBJ1-1	-	TGTGCCAGCTCACCACGGTCAGACGCTGAAGCTTTCTTT	CASSPRSDAEAFF
TRBV6-1	-	TRBJ2-7	TRBD1	TGTGCCAGCAGACGATCGGGACAGGGGGTCTACGAGCAGTACTTC	CASRRSGQGVYEQYF
TRBV7-2	-	TRBJ1-6	TRBD1	TGTGCCAGCAGCTTCGGGACAGGTGATTCCCTCCACTTT	CASSFGTGDSLHF
TRBV7-2	-	TRBJ2-1	TRBD2	TGTGCCAGCAGCCCCACCGGGACTAGCGGACTCAATGAGCAGTTCTTC	CASSPTGTSGLNEQFF
TRBV19	-	TRBJ1-6	TRBD1	TGTGCCGGATACAGGGGACCCTATAATTCACCCCTCCACTTT	CAGYRGPYNSPLHF
TRBV29-1	-	TRBJ2-7	-	TGCAGCGTTGCCCCGACAGCGAGCTCCTACGAGCAGTACTTC	CSVAPTASSYEQYF
TRBV5-1	-	TRBJ2-5	TRBD1	TGCGCCAGCAGCTTAGGGACAGATATTCGGGAGACCCAGTACTTC	CASSLGTDIRETQYF
TRBV20-1	-	TRBJ2-3	TRBD1	TGCAGTGCTGCCGACAGGGGAGGCACAGATACGCAGTATTTT	CSAADRGGTDTQYF
TRBV20-1	few	TRBJ2-5	-	TGCAGTGCTAGAGATGTATTAGAGACCCAGTACTTC	CSARDVLETQYF
TRBV11-3	-	TRBJ1-2	-	TGTGCCAGCAGCCCACGGGACCGACGTGGCTACACCTTC	CASSPRDRRGYTF